This T cell receptor (beta chain) was sequenced during a study of beta chain features in type 1 diabetes. Turning to the study itself: Sorted cell examination encompassed 100 million to 110 million cells across all samples. Whole-study results and caveats: Healthy donors had naive, central memory and Treg TCRB repertoires that appeared less similar than those seen among patients.

The CDR3 consists of 15 residues. The V gene end was trimmed by 7 bases and the J gene end by 9 bases; junction bases not matched to a gene: 18. CDR1 and CDR2 from the germline V gene are SQVTM and ANQGSEA. Comment on this clone: Its specificity is not known.

All of the isolated RNA was reverse transcribed, so expressed TCRB transcripts were sequenced. The repertoire was sequenced with immunoSEQ multiplex PCR; TCRdb's copy has only in-frame clones and lacks some. The top ten clones hold approximately 0.4% of a sample with 130,000 to 150,000 clones, under 60% of them seen once. V is TRBV29-1 and J is TRBJ2-4; 7 bases are shared with TRBD1. The clonotype originates from a man younger than 35 in good health. Source material: Tregs from blood. CDR3 in DNA: TGCAGCGCAGCCACTAGACAGGGAGTTTATGGCATTCAGTACTTC. Translating it yields CSAATRQGVYGIQYF.